Only a few counts were recorded for the clone carrying this T cell receptor beta chain. The antigen remains undetermined. Primers included in the PCR were 60 Vbeta and 13 Jbeta primers. TCRdb keeps only in-frame clones here, not all; method: immunoSEQ multiplex PCR. The sample holds around 110,000 clones, over 65% seen once. This sample was included in a study of cytomegalovirus exposure and HLA in healthy donors. Study at large: A preliminary data release comprised 80 million to 95 million unique TCRs obtained from HLA-typed donors. Study-level results: Most subjects' HLA-A and HLA-B alleles were reportedly predicted from TCR beta sequences.

Healthy bone marrow donors made up the cohort. Donors had nominal health at sampling but likely had unrecorded immune exposures. The TCR sequence derives from a woman aged 25 to 39 in good health and CMV-seronegative. Sequenced: PBMCs.

In nucleotides, the CDR3 is TGTGCCAGCAGCCGCATGATGGAGGTGATCTATGGCTACACCTTC. Translated, it gives CASSRMMEVIYGYTF. This chain connects TRBV7-2 to TRBJ1-2; D uncertain. CDR1 SGHTA and CDR2 FQGNSA come from the germline V gene. V lost 5 bases to trimming and J lost 4 bases, with 17 bases between them. The CDR3 runs 15 residues.